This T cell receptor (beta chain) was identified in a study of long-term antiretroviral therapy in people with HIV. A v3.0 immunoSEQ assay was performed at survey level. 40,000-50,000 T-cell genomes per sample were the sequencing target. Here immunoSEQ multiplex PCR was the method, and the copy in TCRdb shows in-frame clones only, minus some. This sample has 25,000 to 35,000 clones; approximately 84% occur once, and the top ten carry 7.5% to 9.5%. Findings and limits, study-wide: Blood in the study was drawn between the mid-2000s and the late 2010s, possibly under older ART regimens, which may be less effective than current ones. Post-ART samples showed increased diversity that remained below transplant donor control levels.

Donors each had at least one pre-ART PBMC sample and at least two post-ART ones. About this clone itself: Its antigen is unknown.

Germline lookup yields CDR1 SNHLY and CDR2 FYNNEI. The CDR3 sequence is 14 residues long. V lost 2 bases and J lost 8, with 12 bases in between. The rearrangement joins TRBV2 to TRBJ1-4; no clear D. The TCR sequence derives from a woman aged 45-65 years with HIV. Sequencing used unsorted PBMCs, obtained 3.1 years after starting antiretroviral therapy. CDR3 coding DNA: TGTGCCAGCAGTGAATCGGAGGGTGAGGAAAAACTGTTTTTT. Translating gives CASSESEGEEKLFF.